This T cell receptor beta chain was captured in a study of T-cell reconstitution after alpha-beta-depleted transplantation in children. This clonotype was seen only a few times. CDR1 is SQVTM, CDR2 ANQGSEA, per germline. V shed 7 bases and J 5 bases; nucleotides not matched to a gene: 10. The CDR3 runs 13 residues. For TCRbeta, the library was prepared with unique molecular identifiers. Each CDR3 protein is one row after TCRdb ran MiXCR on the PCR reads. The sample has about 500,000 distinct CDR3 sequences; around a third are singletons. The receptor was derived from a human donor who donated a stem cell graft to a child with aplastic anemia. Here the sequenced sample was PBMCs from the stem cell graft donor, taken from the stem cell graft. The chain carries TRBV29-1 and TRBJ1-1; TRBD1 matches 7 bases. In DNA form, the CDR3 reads TGCAGCGGTGGGTCAGGGGGTAAGACTGAAGCTTTCTTT. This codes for CSGGSGGKTEAFF.